The 27 T cell receptor beta chains in this list originate from one sample, sequenced in a study of blood T cell repertoires in COVID-19. TCRdb's table, derived via immunoSEQ multiplex PCR, lists solely in-frame clones and lacks some. Seen here are some 180,000 clones, 76% observed once, and the top ten hold 8.5% to 10%. Sequencing input: peripheral blood. These receptor sequences come from a woman in her 50s with active or convalescent COVID-19.

This chain connects TRBV28 to TRBJ2-2; 7 positions agree with TRBD1. The germline V gene has CDR1 MDHEN and CDR2 SYDVKM. The CDR3 has 13 amino acids. V was clipped by 5 bases and J by 7 bases; unmatched bases: 4. CDR3 region: CASSGQEVGELFF. The CDR3 region has the DNA TGTGCCAGCAGTGGACAGGAGGTCGGGGAGCTGTTTTTT. Full variable domain (rest looked up from reference TRBV28 and TRBJ2-2): DVKVTQSSRYLVKRTGEKVFLECVQDMDHENMFWYRQDPGLGLRLIYFSYDVKMKEKGDIPEGYSVSREKKERFSLILESASTNQTSMYLCASSGQEVGELFFGEGSRLTVL.

The V and J genes are TRBV4-1 and TRBJ1-6, with no clear D. CDR3 size: 16 residues. The germline V gene has CDR1 MGHRA and CDR2 YSYEKL. The V gene lost 4 bases and the J gene lost 12 bases, with 22 bases spanning the gap. CDR3 DNA: TGCGCCAGCAGCCCGGGAGTGGCCGGGCAGCTCCAACCCCTCCACTTT. Amino acid sequence: CASSPGVAGQLQPLHF.

The sample holds many counts of this clone. This chain uses TRBV12-5 with TRBJ2-7, with 12 bases lining up with TRBD1. V gave up 2 bases and J gave up 7 bases; unmatched junction bases: 12. The germline V gene has CDR1 LGHNT and CDR2 FRNRAP. The CDR3 loop spans 17 amino acids. The CDR3 sequence: CASGLLPPGQGAREQYF. CDR3 DNA sequence: TGTGCTAGTGGTTTGCTCCCTCCGGGACAGGGGGCGCGAGAGCAGTACTTC.

This chain uses TRBV6-5 with TRBJ1-2; TRBD1 aligns across 8 bases. The J segment lost 4 bases and the V segment lost 5 bases, leaving 6 bases of the junction unmatched. The CDR3 sequence is 14 residues long. Germline values: CDR1 MNHEY, CDR2 SVGAGI. The CDR3 loop is CASSPGQVLYGYTF. The CDR3 DNA reads as TGTGCCAGCAGTCCGGGACAGGTACTCTATGGCTACACCTTC.

V is TRBV19 and J is TRBJ2-3; 14 bases align to TRBD2. After removal of 7 bases from V and 6 bases from J, the junction contained 9 bases not matched to a gene. This CDR3 contains 16 residues. Per the germline V gene, CDR1 is LNHDA and CDR2 is SQIVND (reference sequence). This CDR3 reads CASNPPGLAGADTQYF. CDR3 in DNA: TGTGCCAGTAACCCCCCGGGACTAGCGGGGGCGGATACGCAGTATTTT.

The chain recombines TRBV7-3 with TRBJ2-1, with 11 bases that match TRBD2. Germline CDR1 SGHTA, CDR2 FQGTGA. Germline trimming cut 2 bases from V and 7 bases from J; bases unmatched to any gene: 4. The length of the CDR3 is 15 residues. The CDR3 loop is CASSLGLAGLNEQFF. The CDR3 DNA is TGTGCCAGCAGCTTAGGACTAGCGGGCTTGAATGAGCAGTTCTTC.

The chain employs TRBV3-1 (or the pseudogene TRBV3-2) and TRBJ2-5, with 12 bases lining up with TRBD2. Germline CDR1 LGHDT, CDR2 YNNKEL (reference sequence). The V segment lost 4 bases and the J segment 5 bases; nucleotides outside the gene matches: 5. The CDR3 sequence is 15 residues long. CDR3 nucleotides: TGTGCCAGCAGCCTCAACACTAGCGGGGGGGAGACCCAGTACTTC. It is translated as CASSLNTSGGETQYF.

This sequence joins TRBV2 and TRBJ1-2; tentatively, D is TRBD1 (6 bases). Deletions cut 4 bases from V and 4 bases from J, with 10 bases between. Germline-derived CDR1 and CDR2 are SNHLY and FYNNEI. The CDR3 length is 13 residues. CDR3 loop: CASSGAGAYGYTF. CDR3 sequence (DNA): TGTGCCAGCAGTGGGGCGGGGGCCTATGGCTACACCTTC.

J is TRBJ1-2 and V is TRBV5-6; D is unclear. Between the trimmed V and J ends, which lost 2 bases and 4 bases, there was a span of 9 bases. Germline V gene lookup returns CDR1 SGHDT and CDR2 YYEEEE. The CDR3 contains 13 residues. The CDR3 coding sequence is TGTGCCAGCAGCTTTGGCGGAAGCTATGGCTACACCTTC. Its protein is CASSFGGSYGYTF.

The gene calls are TRBV5-1 and TRBJ1-1; 9 nucleotides align to TRBD1. This CDR3 has 16 amino acids. Looked up from germline, CDR1 is SGHRS and CDR2 is YFSETQ. V lost 2 bases to trimming and J lost 0 bases; unmatched junction nucleotides: 5. The chain's CDR3 is CASSFPGQGMNTEAFF. The CDR3 region has the DNA TGCGCCAGCAGCTTCCCGGGACAGGGAATGAACACTGAAGCTTTCTTT.

The chain carries TRBV3-1 (or the pseudogene TRBV3-2) and TRBJ2-2, with 13 bases matching TRBD2. Germline loops: CDR1 LGHDT, CDR2 YNNKEL (reference sequence). The CDR3 totals 16 residues. V was clipped by 4 bases and J by 4 bases; unmatched bases: 3. CDR3 in amino acids: CASSPRLAGGTGELFF. The DNA of the CDR3 is TGTGCCAGCAGCCCCCGACTAGCGGGGGGCACCGGGGAGCTGTTTTTT.

The chain joins TRBV6-6 to TRBJ2-5, with D perhaps TRBD1 (6 bases). The CDR3 spans 15 residues. Germline-derived CDR1 and CDR2 are MNHNY and SVGAGI (reference sequence). With 2 bases removed from V and 5 bases from J, the gap between germline ends came to 15 bases. The CDR3 nucleotides are TGTGCCAGCAGTTACGGGGGCACCCCAAGTGAGACCCAGTACTTC. Translation gives CASSYGGTPSETQYF.

V gene TRBV7-9 combines with J gene TRBJ1-2; 11 bases are a match to TRBD1. V shed 5 bases, J shed 4 bases, and the junction held 3 bases outside the gene matches. The length of the CDR3 is 14 residues. From germline, CDR1 is SEHNR and CDR2 FQNEAQ (reference sequence). Written as DNA, the CDR3 is TGTGCCAGCAGCAGCGGGACAGGGGGCTATGGCTACACCTTC. Translating gives CASSSGTGGYGYTF. The whole variable domain, filled in from reference TRBV7-9 and TRBJ1-2, reads DTGVSQNPRHKITKRGQNVTFRCDPISEHNRLYWYRQTLGQGPEFLTYFQNEAQLEKSRLLSDRFSAERPKGSFSTLEIQRTEQGDSAMYLCASSSGTGGYGYTFGSGTRLTVV.

This chain connects TRBV7-3 to TRBJ2-1; TRBD2 aligns across 12 bases. This CDR3 is 15 amino acids long. Germline lookup yields CDR1 SGHTA and CDR2 FQGTGA. The junction had 5 bases not matched to a gene; V was cut back by 5 bases and J by 6 bases. The CDR3 is CASSAPGLAGNEQFF. The CDR3 DNA reads as TGTGCCAGCAGCGCACCGGGACTAGCGGGCAATGAGCAGTTCTTC.

The gene calls are TRBV28 and TRBJ1-4, with 7 bases fitting TRBD1. This CDR3 is built from 15 residues. V trimming: 5 bases; J trimming: 3 bases; junction bases outside the gene matches: 6. The germline CDR1 and CDR2 sequences are MDHEN and SYDVKM. Here the CDR3 reads CASSPSGTANEKLFF. The CDR3 nucleotides read TGTGCCAGCAGTCCATCTGGGACAGCTAATGAAAAACTGTTTTTT. The full variable domain, its missing parts supplied by reference TRBV28 and TRBJ1-4, is DVKVTQSSRYLVKRTGEKVFLECVQDMDHENMFWYRQDPGLGLRLIYFSYDVKMKEKGDIPEGYSVSREKKERFSLILESASTNQTSMYLCASSPSGTANEKLFFGSGTQLSVL.

This chain links TRBV10-3 with TRBJ2-3; the D is unclear. V lost 0 bases to trimming and J lost 1 base, with 8 bases between them. Germline V CDR1 and CDR2: ENHRY, SYGVKD. The CDR3 runs 15 residues. The DNA for the CDR3 is TGTGCCATCAGTGAGTCGAGCGAAGGCACAGATACGCAGTATTTT. It specifies CAISESSEGTDTQYF.

This chain joins TRBV6-5 and TRBJ1-2; D is perhaps TRBD1 (6 bases). In germline, CDR1 is MNHEY, CDR2 SVGAGI. The CDR3 has 15 amino acids. V dropped 6 bases and J dropped 5 bases, with 19 bases sitting between them. CDR3 sequence: CASRYDTWDKYGYTF. CDR3 bases: TGTGCCAGCAGATACGATACGTGGGACAAGTATGGCTACACCTTC.

This sequence joins TRBV19 and TRBJ1-6; perhaps TRBD1 as D (5 bases). V was trimmed by 5 bases and J by 7 bases, leaving 15 bases between them. Germline V gene lookup returns CDR1 LNHDA and CDR2 SQIVND (reference sequence). This CDR3 is built from 15 residues. The CDR3 is CASSFVGGGNSPLHF. CDR3 DNA: TGTGCCAGTAGTTTTGTCGGGGGTGGGAATTCACCCCTCCACTTT.

The rearrangement links TRBV7-2 to TRBJ2-7; 7 nucleotides agree with TRBD1. This CDR3 has 14 residues. Trimming cost V 5 bases and J 3 bases; bases outside gene matches: 7. Per the germline V gene, CDR1 is SGHTA and CDR2 is FQGNSA. The CDR3 nucleotides read TGTGCCAGCAGCCCCCCGACAGGGCTCTACGAGCAGTACTTC. Protein product: CASSPPTGLYEQYF. Complete variable domain (other parts from reference TRBV7-2 and TRBJ2-7): GAGVSQSPSNKVTEKGKDVELRCDPISGHTALYWYRQSLGQGLEFLIYFQGNSAPDKSGLPSDRFSAERTGGSVSTLTIQRTQQEDSAVYLCASSPPTGLYEQYFGPGTRLTVT.

The rearrangement joins TRBV30 to TRBJ1-6, with 10 bases identical to TRBD1. CDR1 is GTSNPN, CDR2 SVGIG, per germline (reference sequence). The CDR3 contains 16 residues. V shed 1 base and J 7 bases; nucleotides not matched to a gene: 7. Written as DNA, the CDR3 is TGTGCCTGGAGTGCGGGACAGGGGAGTTTAAATTCACCCCTCCACTTT. Translation: CAWSAGQGSLNSPLHF.

The chain is built from TRBV24-1 and TRBJ2-3; D unclear. Trimming shortened V by 5 bases and J by 0 bases, and 11 bases separated the two germline ends. Germline V gene sequence: CDR1 KGHDR, CDR2 SFDVKD. This CDR3 has 15 residues. In nucleotides, the CDR3 is TGTGCCACCAGTGGAGACGGTAGCAGCACAGATACGCAGTATTTT. It translates to CATSGDGSSTDTQYF.

The genes are TRBV6-7 and TRBJ2-6, with D unresolved. TRBV6-7 is filed as an ORF, its function uncertain. The germline V and J ends were trimmed by 5 bases and 4 bases, with 24 bases remaining between them. The CDR3 has 19 residues. Here the CDR3 DNA reads TGTGCCAGCAGTCTTAAAATGCGTATTTACAGAGTCGGGGCCAACGTCCTGACTTTC. Translated, it gives CASSLKMRIYRVGANVLTF.

This clone was seen more than once but under ten times. The chain couples TRBV19 to TRBJ1-6; D gene ambiguous. V gave up 5 bases and J gave up 0 bases, with 11 bases separating them. The CDR3 is 16 amino acids. Germline V gene sequence: CDR1 LNHDA, CDR2 SQIVND (reference sequence). CDR3 coding DNA: TGTGCCAGTAGTGGTATTATGAGCTCCTATAATTCACCCCTCCACTTT. Amino acids: CASSGIMSSYNSPLHF.

CDR3 nucleotides: TGTGCCAGCAGTGAGTCACGCAGGGTAGTCACTGAAGCTTTCTTT. Translating gives CASSESRRVVTEAFF. V gene TRBV2 combines with J gene TRBJ1-1; D is perhaps TRBD1 (5 bases). The V end was cut by 3 bases, the J end by 4 bases, with 15 bases between. Germline V gives CDR1 SNHLY, CDR2 FYNNEI. The CDR3 extends over 15 amino acids.

For this clone: At one end the junction does not follow the germline gene, possibly because of a read error. The rearrangement joins TRBV18 to TRBJ2-5; 9 bases line up with TRBD1. The CDR3 is made up of 16 amino acids. Germline CDR1 and CDR2: KGHSH and LQKENI. The CDR3 region is CASSPQGAGRGETQYF. The CDR3 region has the DNA TGTGCCAGCTCCCCACAGGGGGCAGGTCGAGGGGAGACCCAGTACTTC.

The rearrangement uses TRBV7-9 and TRBJ2-5; 8 nucleotides agree with TRBD2. CDR3 length: 15 residues. Germline CDR1 reads SEHNR; CDR2 reads FQNEAQ (reference sequence). The trim removed 0 bases at V and 1 base at J, leaving 1 base unmatched. Here the CDR3 DNA reads TGTGCCAGCAGCTTAGCTAGCGGGGCCCAAGAGACCCAGTACTTC. It specifies CASSLASGAQETQYF. Variable domain in full (rest from reference TRBV7-9 and TRBJ2-5): DTGVSQNPRHKITKRGQNVTFRCDPISEHNRLYWYRQTLGQGPEFLTYFQNEAQLEKSRLLSDRFSAERPKGSFSTLEIQRTEQGDSAMYLCASSLASGAQETQYFGPGTRLLVL.

The V call is TRBV24-1, the J call TRBJ2-1, with TRBD2 matching 8 bases. The V gene's germline CDR1 is KGHDR and CDR2 SFDVKD. The CDR3 is 15 residues long. With V trimmed by 9 bases and J by 2 bases, 8 bases remained unmatched. CDR3 protein: CATSFGRGAYNEQFF. In DNA, the CDR3 is TGTGCCACCTCTTTTGGGCGGGGGGCCTACAATGAGCAGTTCTTC.